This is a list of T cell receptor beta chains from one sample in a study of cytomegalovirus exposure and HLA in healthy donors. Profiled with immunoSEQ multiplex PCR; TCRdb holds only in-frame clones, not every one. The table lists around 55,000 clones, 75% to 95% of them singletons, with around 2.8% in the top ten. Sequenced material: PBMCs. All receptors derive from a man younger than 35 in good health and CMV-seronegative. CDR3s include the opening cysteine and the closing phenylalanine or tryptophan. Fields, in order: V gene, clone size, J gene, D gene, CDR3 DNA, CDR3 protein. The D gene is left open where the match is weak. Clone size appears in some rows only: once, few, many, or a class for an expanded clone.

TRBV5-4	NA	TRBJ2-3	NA	TGTGCCAGCAGCGGAACTAGTTTCGGCACAGATACGCAGTATTTT	CASSGTSFGTDTQYF
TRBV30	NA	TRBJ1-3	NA	TGTGCCCGGATGCAGCCGGGCTCTGGAAACACCATATATTTT	CARMQPGSGNTIYF
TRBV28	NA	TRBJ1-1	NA	TGTGCCAGCGGAGCCACAGGTTACACTGAAGCTTTCTTT	CASGATGYTEAFF
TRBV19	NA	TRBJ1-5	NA	TGTGCCAGTAGTATAGTAACGACATTCAATCAGCCCCAGCATTTT	CASSIVTTFNQPQHF
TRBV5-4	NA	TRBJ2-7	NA	TGTGCCAGCAGAGGGTCTAGCGACTCCTACGAGCAGTACTTC	CASRGSSDSYEQYF
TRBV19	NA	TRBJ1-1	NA	TGTGCCACCCGTCGGACAGATAAAATGAACACTGAAGCTTTCTTT	CATRRTDKMNTEAFF
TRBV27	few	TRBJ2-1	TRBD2	TGTGCCAGCAGCCTGGAGTCTAGCGGGTACAATGAGCAGTTCTTC	CASSLESSGYNEQFF
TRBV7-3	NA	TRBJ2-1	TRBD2	TGTGCCAGCAGCTATACGCCCGGGAGGGAGAAAGGTGAGCAGTTCTTC	CASSYTPGREKGEQFF
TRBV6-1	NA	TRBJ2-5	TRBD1	TGTGCCAGCAGTGATCAAAGGACAGGACAAGAGACCCAGTACTTC	CASSDQRTGQETQYF
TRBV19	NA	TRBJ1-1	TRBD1	TGTGCCAGTAGTATCTGGGGACAGGACGCCCCGGAAGCTTTCTTT	CASSIWGQDAPEAFF
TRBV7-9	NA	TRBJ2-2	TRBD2	TGTGCCAGCAGCCAGATAGCGGGAGGTTTTACCGGGGAGCTGTTTTTT	CASSQIAGGFTGELFF
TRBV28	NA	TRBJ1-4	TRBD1	TGTGCCAGCAGTTTCGGGTCGACAGGGGTAGGGGAAAAACTGTTTTTT	CASSFGSTGVGEKLFF
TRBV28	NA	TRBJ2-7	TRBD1	TGTGCCAGCAGGGGACAGGGATCCTCCTACGAGCAGTACTTC	CASRGQGSSYEQYF
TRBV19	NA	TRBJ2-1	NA	TGTGCCAGTAGTATTGAGTTTGGAGGTTACAATGAGCAGTTCTTC	CASSIEFGGYNEQFF
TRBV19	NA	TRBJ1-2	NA	TGTGCCAGGGGAGGGGGGCTCCCTAACTATGGCTACACCTTC	CARGGGLPNYGYTF
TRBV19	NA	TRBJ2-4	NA	TGTGCCAGTACCGACGCTTGGGCAGGTGCCAAAAACATTCAGTACTTC	CASTDAWAGAKNIQYF
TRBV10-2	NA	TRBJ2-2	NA	TGCGCCAGCAGTGAGTCGGGGCAGACCGGGGAGCTGTTTTTT	CASSESGQTGELFF
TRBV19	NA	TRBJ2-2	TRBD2	TGTGCCAGTAGTCGGCTCGCGGGAGGCGGGGAGCTGTTTTTT	CASSRLAGGGELFF